Listed here is a single TCR beta chain. Its matching antigen is unknown. Germline CDR1 reads SGHTA; CDR2 reads FQGNSA. Trimming left V 8 bases short and J 5 bases short, with 13 bases between. This CDR3 is 13 amino acids long. TCRdb's copy holds only in-frame clones and misses some; the assay was immunoSEQ multiplex PCR. The repertoire has 1.6 million or so clones, around 98.5% of them found once; the top ten carry about 0.34%. This entry comes from a study of shared clonotypes between healthy human individuals. Study summary: Donor composition was two women and a few men, aged 18 to 49. Findings and limits, study-wide: Clonotype sharing across several donors was observed for roughly 5% of naive CD4 clonotypes.

The source of this sequence is a man younger than 40 in good health. The chain combines TRBV7-2 with TRBJ1-5, with a tentative D call TRBD1 (5 bases). Sequencing used naive CD4+ T cells sorted from blood. Subset specified: CD45RA+ positively selected. Written as DNA, the CDR3 is TGTGCCAGCGCTAGAGGAGGGGATCAGCCCCAGCATTTT. This encodes CASARGGDQPQHF.